The 10 T cell receptor beta chains below come from one sample, sequenced in a study of cytomegalovirus exposure and HLA in healthy donors. Sequenced by immunoSEQ multiplex PCR; TCRdb stores in-frame clones only, minus some. The sample lists 260,000 or so clones, less than 95% occurring once. Sequencing used PBMCs. The receptors derive from a woman in her 30s in good health and CMV-seronegative.

On this clone itself: Different DNA sequences within this sample yield the same CDR3. The CDR3 loop reads CASRQGHQPQHF. CDR3 coding DNA: TGTGCCAGTAGACAGGGGCATCAGCCCCAGCATTTT. V usage is TRBV6-5 and J usage is TRBJ1-5, with 8 nucleotides matching TRBD1. Per the germline V gene, CDR1 is MNHEY and CDR2 is SVGAGI. V lost 9 bases and J lost 5; bases outside the gene matches: 3. This CDR3 comprises 12 residues.

The J gene is TRBJ2-3, the V gene TRBV27, with a weak D call TRBD2 (6 bases). The CDR3 contains 14 residues. V was pared by 6 bases and J by 2 bases, with 12 bases between. Germline V gives CDR1 MNHEY, CDR2 SMNVEV (reference sequence). This CDR3 is CASRAGPNTDTQYF. CDR3 sequence (DNA): TGTGCCAGCAGGGCGGGACCAAACACAGATACGCAGTATTTT.

The chain joins TRBV27 to TRBJ1-5, with D unresolved. V was shortened by 5 bases and J by 5 bases, with 10 bases between the two germline ends. There are 13 residues in the CDR3. CDR1 is MNHEY and CDR2 is SMNVEV in the germline V gene (reference sequence). The CDR3 DNA reads TGTGCCAGCAGTCTCTCTTTGGATCAGCCCCAGCATTTT. Translating it yields CASSLSLDQPQHF.

The chain couples TRBV29-1 to TRBJ2-7, with 9 nucleotides matching TRBD1. The CDR3 consists of 14 residues. Germline V gene data show CDR1 as SQVTM and CDR2 as ANQGSEA. Losses at the gene ends were 0 bases for V and 6 bases for J; bases not matched to a gene: 6. CDR3 region: CSVEEGTGYREQYF. In nucleotides, the CDR3 is TGCAGCGTTGAAGAAGGGACAGGGTATCGCGAGCAGTACTTC.

DNA of the CDR3: TGTGCCAGCTCACCAGCGAGATACGAGCAGTACTTC. It yields the protein CASSPARYEQYF. This chain uses TRBV18 with TRBJ2-7; D is unresolved. Germline V lookup: CDR1 KGHSH, CDR2 LQKENI. V gave up 2 bases and J gave up 4 bases, with 6 bases separating them. CDR3 size: 12 residues.

V is TRBV5-6 and J is TRBJ2-7, with 7 bases matching TRBD2. CDR1 is SGHDT and CDR2 is YYEEEE in the germline V gene. CDR3 length equals 13 residues. V was clipped by 4 bases and J by 3 bases; unmatched bases: 4. The CDR3 bases are TGTGCCAGCAGCCCCGGGGAGGGCTACGAGCAGTACTTC. Its translation is CASSPGEGYEQYF.

The chain carries TRBV2 and TRBJ2-2, with D perhaps matching TRBD1 or TRBD2 (5 bases each). The CDR3 is 15 residues long. Germline loops: CDR1 SNHLY, CDR2 FYNNEI. The V end was cut by 10 bases, the J end by 4 bases, with 19 bases between. CDR3 nucleotide sequence: TGTGCCATCCGACCACTAGGGGCGGCCACCGGGGAGCTGTTTTTT. Its translation is CAIRPLGAATGELFF.

V usage is TRBV10-2 and J usage is TRBJ1-5; D is ambiguous. The CDR3 sequence is 15 residues long. The germline gives CDR1 WSHSY, CDR2 SAAADI. Trimming removed 3 bases from V and 4 bases from J, with 13 bases in between. The CDR3 region is CASSDPVGVNQPQHF. The CDR3 coding sequence is TGCGCCAGCAGTGACCCGGTAGGAGTTAATCAGCCCCAGCATTTT.

The J gene is TRBJ2-1, the V gene TRBV28, with TRBD1 matching over 10 bases. The CDR3 length is 18 residues. With V trimmed by 5 bases and J by 7 bases, 17 bases remained unmatched. CDR1 and CDR2 from the germline V gene are MDHEN and SYDVKM. The CDR3 here is CASSPKPGQGRGLNEQFF. CDR3 sequence (DNA): TGTGCCAGCAGTCCGAAGCCGGGACAGGGGCGAGGGTTGAATGAGCAGTTCTTC.

The chain combines TRBV20-1 with TRBJ1-2; D uncertain. Trimming took off 4 bases at V and 4 bases at J, with 7 bases between the two ends. Germline loops: CDR1 DFQATT, CDR2 SNEGSKA (reference sequence). This CDR3 is 11 amino acids long. CDR3 protein: CSAIRSYGYTF. The CDR3 bases are TGCAGTGCTATAAGGAGCTATGGCTACACCTTC.